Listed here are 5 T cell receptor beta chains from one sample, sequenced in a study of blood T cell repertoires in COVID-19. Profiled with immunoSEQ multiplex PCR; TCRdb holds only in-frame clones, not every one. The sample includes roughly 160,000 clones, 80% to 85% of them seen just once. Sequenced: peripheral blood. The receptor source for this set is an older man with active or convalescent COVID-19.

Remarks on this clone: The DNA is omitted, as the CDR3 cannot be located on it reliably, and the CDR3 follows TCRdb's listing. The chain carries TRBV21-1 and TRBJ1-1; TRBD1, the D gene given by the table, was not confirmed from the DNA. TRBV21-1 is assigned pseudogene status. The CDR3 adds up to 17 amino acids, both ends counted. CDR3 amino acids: CASSKGQGWGRGTEAFF.

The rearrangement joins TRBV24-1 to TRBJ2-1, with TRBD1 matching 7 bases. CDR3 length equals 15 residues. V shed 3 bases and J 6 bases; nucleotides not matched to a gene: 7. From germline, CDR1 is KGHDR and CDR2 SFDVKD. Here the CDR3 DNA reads TGTGCCACCAGTGATACGACAGGGTCAGGCAATGAGCAGTTCTTC. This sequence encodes CATSDTTGSGNEQFF.

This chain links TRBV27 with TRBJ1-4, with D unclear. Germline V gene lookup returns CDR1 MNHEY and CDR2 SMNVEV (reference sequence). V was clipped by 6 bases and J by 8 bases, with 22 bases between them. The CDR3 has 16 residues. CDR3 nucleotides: TGTGCCAGCAGGGCCGCGGGGTCAGTTTCTATCGAAAAACTGTTTTTT. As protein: CASRAAGSVSIEKLFF.

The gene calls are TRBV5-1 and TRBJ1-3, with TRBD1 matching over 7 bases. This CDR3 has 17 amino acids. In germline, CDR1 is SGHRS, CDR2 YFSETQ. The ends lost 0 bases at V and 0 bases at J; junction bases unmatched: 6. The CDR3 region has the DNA TGCGCCAGCAGCTTGGGGTATTGGGACAGCTCTGGAAACACCATATATTTT. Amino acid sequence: CASSLGYWDSSGNTIYF.

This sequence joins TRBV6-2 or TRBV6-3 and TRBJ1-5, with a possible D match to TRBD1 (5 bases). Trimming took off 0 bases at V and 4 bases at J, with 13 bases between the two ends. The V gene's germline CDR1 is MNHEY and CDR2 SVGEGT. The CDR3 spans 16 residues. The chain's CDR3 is CASSYSTAKGNQPQHF. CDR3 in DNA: TGTGCCAGCAGTTACTCGACGGCTAAGGGGAATCAGCCCCAGCATTTT.